This T cell receptor beta chain was identified in a study of early T cells in non-severe SARS-CoV-2 infection. V dropped 3 bases and J dropped 9 bases, with 15 bases sitting between them. This CDR3 has 13 amino acids. The germline V gene has CDR1 MDHEN and CDR2 SYDVKM. Unique molecular identifiers were attached to individual cDNA molecules. One entry per CDR3 protein, called by TCRdb with MiXCR from the 5' RACE reads. Among tens of thousands of distinct CDR3 sequences, approximately 15% were seen once, and the ten largest hold less than 6%. J is TRBJ2-7 and V is TRBV28, with D uncertain. Material: whole blood. The source of this sequence is an adult who was a healthcare worker with PCR-confirmed SARS-CoV-2 infection or an uninfected control (not recorded which). The CDR3 coding sequence is TGTGCCAGCAGTTTGAAGGTCAGCCGTAGGCAGTACTTC. Its translation: CASSLKVSRRQYF. Full variable domain (rest looked up from reference TRBV28 and TRBJ2-7): DVKVTQSSRYLVKRTGEKVFLECVQDMDHENMFWYRQDPGLGLRLIYFSYDVKMKEKGDIPEGYSVSREKKERFSLILESASTNQTSMYLCASSLKVSRRQYFGPGTRLTVT.